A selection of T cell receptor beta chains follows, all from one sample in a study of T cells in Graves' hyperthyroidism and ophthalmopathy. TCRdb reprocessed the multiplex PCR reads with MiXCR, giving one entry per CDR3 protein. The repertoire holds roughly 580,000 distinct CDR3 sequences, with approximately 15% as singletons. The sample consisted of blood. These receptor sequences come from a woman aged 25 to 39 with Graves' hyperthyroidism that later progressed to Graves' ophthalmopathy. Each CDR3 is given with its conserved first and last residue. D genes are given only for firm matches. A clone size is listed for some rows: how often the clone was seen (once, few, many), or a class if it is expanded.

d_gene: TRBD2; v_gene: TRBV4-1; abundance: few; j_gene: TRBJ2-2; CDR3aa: CASSKLGLAGGHTGELFF; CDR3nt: TGCGCCAGCAGCAAGCTCGGACTAGCGGGAGGGCACACCGGGGAGCTGTTTTTT
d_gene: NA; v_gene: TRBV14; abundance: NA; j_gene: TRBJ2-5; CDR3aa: CASSQPVGGVKETQYF; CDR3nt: TGTGCCAGCAGCCAACCGGTCGGCGGGGTTAAAGAGACCCAGTACTTC
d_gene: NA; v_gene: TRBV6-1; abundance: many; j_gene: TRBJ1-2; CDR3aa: CASSAPNYGYTF; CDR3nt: TGTGCCAGCAGTGCACCAAACTATGGCTACACCTTC
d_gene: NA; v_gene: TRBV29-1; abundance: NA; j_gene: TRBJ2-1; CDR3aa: CSVDKGDEQFF; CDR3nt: TGCAGCGTTGATAAGGGGGATGAGCAGTTCTTC
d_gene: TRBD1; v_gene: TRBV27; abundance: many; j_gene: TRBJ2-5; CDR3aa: CASSLSGDSIQETQYF; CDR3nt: TGTGCCAGCAGTTTATCGGGGGACAGCATACAAGAGACCCAGTACTTC
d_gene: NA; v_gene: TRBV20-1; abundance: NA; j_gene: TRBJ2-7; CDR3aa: CSALIRGGSSYNEQYF; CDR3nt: TGCAGTGCTCTGATTAGAGGGGGGAGCTCCTACAATGAGCAGTACTTC
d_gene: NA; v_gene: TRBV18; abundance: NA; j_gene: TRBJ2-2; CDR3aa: CASSPWSHGGTGELFF; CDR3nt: TGTGCCAGCTCACCCTGGTCCCATGGCGGCACCGGGGAGCTGTTTTTT
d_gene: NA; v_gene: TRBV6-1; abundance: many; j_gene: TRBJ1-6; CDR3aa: CASRSGLLNSPLHF; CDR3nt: TGTGCCAGCAGGTCGGGACTGCTGAATTCACCCCTCCACTTT
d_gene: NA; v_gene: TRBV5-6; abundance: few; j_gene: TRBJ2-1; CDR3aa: CASSLGPGRNDEQFF; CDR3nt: TGTGCCAGCAGCCTGGGGCCAGGGAGGAACGATGAGCAGTTCTTC
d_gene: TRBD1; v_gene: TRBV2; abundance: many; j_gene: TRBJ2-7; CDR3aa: CASMGTGGPSYEQYF; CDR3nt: TGTGCCAGCATGGGGACAGGGGGGCCTTCCTACGAGCAGTACTTC
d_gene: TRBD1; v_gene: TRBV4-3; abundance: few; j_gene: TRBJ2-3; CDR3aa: CASSQGQGAVDTQYF; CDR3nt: TGCGCCAGCAGCCAAGGACAGGGGGCTGTAGATACGCAGTATTTT
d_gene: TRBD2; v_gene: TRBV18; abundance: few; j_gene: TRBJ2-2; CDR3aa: CASSFNSGSNTGELFF; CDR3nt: TGTGCCAGCTCCTTCAACAGCGGGAGTAACACCGGGGAGCTGTTTTTT
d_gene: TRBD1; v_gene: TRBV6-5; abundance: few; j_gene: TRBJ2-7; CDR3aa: CASSYLGQGGYEQYF; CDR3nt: TGTGCCAGCAGTTACCTTGGACAGGGGGGCTACGAGCAGTACTTC
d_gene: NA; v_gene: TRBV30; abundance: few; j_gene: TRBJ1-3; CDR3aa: CAWSLLKADSGNTIYF; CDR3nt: TGTGCCTGGAGTCTCTTGAAAGCAGACTCTGGAAACACCATATATTTT
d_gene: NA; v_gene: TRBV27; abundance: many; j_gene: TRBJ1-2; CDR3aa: CASSIAGDTYGYTF; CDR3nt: TGTGCCAGCAGCATTGCCGGGGATACCTACGGCTACACCTTC
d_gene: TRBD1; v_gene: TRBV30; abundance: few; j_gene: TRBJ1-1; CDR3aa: CAWSGDRSHRGHGGAFF; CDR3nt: TGTGCCTGGAGTGGCGACCGTTCACACAGGGGGCACGGCGGAGCTTTCTTT
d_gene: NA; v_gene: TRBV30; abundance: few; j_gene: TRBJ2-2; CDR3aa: CAWILNTGELFF; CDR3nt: TGTGCCTGGATATTGAACACCGGGGAGCTGTTTTTT
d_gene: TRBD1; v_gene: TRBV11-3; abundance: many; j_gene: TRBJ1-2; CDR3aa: CASSVTGNDYGYTF; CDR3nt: TGTGCCAGCAGCGTGACAGGGAACGACTATGGCTACACCTTC
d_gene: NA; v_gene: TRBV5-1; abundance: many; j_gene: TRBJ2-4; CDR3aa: CASSLGGTLAKNIQYF; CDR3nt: TGCGCCAGCAGCCTGGGAGGTACCCTAGCCAAAAACATTCAGTACTTC
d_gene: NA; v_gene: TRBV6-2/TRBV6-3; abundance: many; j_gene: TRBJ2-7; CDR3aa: CASSSSGLSIYEQYF; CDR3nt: TGTGCCAGCAGCTCCTCCGGGCTATCTATCTACGAGCAGTACTTC
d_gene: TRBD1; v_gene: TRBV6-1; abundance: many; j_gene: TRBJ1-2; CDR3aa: CASSEQGMGYGYTF; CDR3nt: TGTGCCAGCAGCGAACAGGGGATGGGCTATGGCTACACCTTC
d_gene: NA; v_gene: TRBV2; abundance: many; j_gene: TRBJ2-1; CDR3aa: CASSAKRSNYNEQFF; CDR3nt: TGTGCCAGCAGTGCCAAGCGGAGTAACTACAATGAGCAGTTCTTC
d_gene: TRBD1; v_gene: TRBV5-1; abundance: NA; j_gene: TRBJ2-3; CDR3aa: CASRRQGGTDTQYF; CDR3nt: TGCGCCAGCAGACGACAGGGGGGCACAGATACGCAGTATTTT
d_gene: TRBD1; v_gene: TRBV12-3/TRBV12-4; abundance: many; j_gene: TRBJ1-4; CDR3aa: CASSTGPNRGNEKLFF; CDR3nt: TGTGCCAGCAGTACCGGCCCCAACAGGGGAAATGAAAAACTGTTTTTT
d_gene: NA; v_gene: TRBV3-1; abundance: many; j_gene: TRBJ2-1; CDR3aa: CASSQGPAGYNEQFF; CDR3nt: TGTGCCAGCAGCCAAGGCCCAGCGGGTTACAATGAGCAGTTCTTC
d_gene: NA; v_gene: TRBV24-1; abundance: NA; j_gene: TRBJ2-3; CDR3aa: CATSSPPPGETQYF; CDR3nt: TGTGCCACCAGCTCTCCCCCGCCGGGGGAGACGCAGTATTTT
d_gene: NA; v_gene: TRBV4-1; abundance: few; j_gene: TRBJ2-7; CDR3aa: CASSQRSDSEGFEQYF; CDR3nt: TGCGCCAGCAGCCAGCGCAGCGACTCAGAGGGGTTCGAGCAGTACTTC
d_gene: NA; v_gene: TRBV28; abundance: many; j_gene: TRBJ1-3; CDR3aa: CASSLRGTSSGNTIYF; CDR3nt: TGTGCCAGCAGTTTAAGAGGGACTAGCTCTGGAAACACCATATATTTT
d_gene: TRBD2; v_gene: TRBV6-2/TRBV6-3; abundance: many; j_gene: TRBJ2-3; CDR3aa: CASSYGAILAKIPDTQYF; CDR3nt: TGTGCCAGCAGTTACGGGGCGATACTAGCGAAGATCCCAGATACGCAGTATTTT
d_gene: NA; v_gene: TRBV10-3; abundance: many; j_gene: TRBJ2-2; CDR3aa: CAISESRVGELFF; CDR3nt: TGTGCCATCAGTGAGTCAAGAGTAGGGGAGCTGTTTTTT
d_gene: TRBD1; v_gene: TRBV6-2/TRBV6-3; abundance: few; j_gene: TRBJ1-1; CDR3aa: CASRSAGGAGEAFF; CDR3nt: TGTGCCAGCAGAAGCGCAGGGGGCGCAGGTGAAGCTTTCTTT
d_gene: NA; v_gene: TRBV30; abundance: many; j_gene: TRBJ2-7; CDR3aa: CAWRTQTGGQYF; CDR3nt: TGTGCCTGGAGAACTCAGACGGGCGGGCAGTACTTC
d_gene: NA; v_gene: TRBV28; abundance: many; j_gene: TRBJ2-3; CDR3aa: CASSRNPSTDTQYF; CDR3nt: TGTGCCAGCAGCCGGAATCCTAGCACAGATACGCAGTATTTT
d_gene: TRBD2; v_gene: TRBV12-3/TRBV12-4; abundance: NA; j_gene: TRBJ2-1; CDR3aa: CASTVPGLAGMKRSYNEQFF; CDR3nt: TGTGCCAGCACCGTACCGGGACTAGCGGGAATGAAGAGATCCTACAATGAGCAGTTCTTC
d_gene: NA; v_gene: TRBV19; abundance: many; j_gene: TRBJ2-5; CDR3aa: CASSMGPAQETQYF; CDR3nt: TGTGCCAGTAGTATGGGACCTGCCCAAGAGACCCAGTACTTC
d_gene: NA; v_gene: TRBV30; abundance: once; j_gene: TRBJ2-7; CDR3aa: CACARDWLYEQYF; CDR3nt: TGTGCCTGCGCAAGGGACTGGCTCTACGAGCAGTACTTC
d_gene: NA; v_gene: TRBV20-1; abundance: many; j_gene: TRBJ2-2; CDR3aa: CSARPSRHNTGELFF; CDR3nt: TGCAGTGCTAGACCCTCCCGACACAACACCGGGGAGCTGTTTTTT
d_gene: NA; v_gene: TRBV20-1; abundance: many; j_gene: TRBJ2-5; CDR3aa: CSARVMPGETQYF; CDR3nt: TGCAGTGCTAGAGTGATGCCGGGGGAGACCCAGTACTTC
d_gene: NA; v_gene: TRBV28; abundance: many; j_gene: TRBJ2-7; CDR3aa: CASSRQGVTYEQYF; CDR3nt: TGTGCCAGCAGTCGGCAGGGAGTTACCTACGAGCAGTACTTC
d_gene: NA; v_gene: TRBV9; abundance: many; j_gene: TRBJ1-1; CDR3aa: CASSVAAGTTEAFF; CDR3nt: TGTGCCAGCAGCGTAGCTGCGGGGACCACTGAAGCTTTCTTT
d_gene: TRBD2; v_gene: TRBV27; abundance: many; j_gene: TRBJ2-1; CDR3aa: CASSLSWTSSTYNEQFF; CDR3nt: TGTGCCAGCAGTTTATCGTGGACTAGTTCTACCTACAATGAGCAGTTCTTC
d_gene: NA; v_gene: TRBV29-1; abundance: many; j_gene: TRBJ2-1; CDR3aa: CSAQPLVNEQFF; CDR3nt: TGCAGCGCTCAGCCTCTTGTCAATGAGCAGTTCTTC
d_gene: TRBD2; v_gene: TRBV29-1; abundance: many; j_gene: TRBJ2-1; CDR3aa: CSVKPGGPLYNEQFF; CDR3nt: TGCAGCGTCAAACCGGGAGGACCGCTCTACAATGAGCAGTTCTTC
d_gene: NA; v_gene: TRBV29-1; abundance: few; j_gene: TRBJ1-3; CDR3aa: CSVEDKGDTIYF; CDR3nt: TGCAGCGTTGAAGACAAGGGGGACACCATATATTTT
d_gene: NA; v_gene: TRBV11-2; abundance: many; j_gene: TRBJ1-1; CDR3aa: CASSPLGGASTEAFF; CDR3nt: TGTGCCAGCAGCCCCCTGGGTGGGGCCTCCACTGAAGCTTTCTTT
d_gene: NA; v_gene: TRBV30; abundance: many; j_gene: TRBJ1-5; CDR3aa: CAWSIREGQPQHF; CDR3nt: TGTGCCTGGAGTATCCGGGAGGGGCAGCCCCAGCATTTT
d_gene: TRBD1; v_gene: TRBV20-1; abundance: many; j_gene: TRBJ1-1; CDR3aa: CSARTGGLSEAFF; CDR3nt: TGCAGTGCCCGGACAGGGGGCCTTTCTGAAGCTTTCTTT
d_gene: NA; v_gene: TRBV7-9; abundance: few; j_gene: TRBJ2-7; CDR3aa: CASSFGRDNEQYF; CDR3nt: TGTGCCAGCAGCTTTGGAAGGGACAACGAGCAGTACTTC
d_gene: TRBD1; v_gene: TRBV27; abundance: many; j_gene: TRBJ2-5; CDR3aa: CASSLTPNRGETQYF; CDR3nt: TGTGCCAGCAGTTTGACCCCAAACAGGGGAGAGACCCAGTACTTC
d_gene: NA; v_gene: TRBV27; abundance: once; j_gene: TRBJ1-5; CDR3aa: CASSFSAPERGQPQHF; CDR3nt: TGTGCCAGCAGTTTCTCGGCCCCAGAGCGCGGTCAGCCCCAGCATTTT
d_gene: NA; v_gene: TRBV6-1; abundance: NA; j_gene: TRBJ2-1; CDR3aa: CASIPGGEAYNEQFF; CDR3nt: TGTGCCAGCATTCCTGGGGGAGAGGCCTACAATGAGCAGTTCTTC
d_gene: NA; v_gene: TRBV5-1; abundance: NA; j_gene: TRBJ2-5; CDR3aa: CASSGYGSQETQYF; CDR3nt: TGCGCCAGCAGCGGATACGGGAGCCAAGAGACCCAGTACTTC
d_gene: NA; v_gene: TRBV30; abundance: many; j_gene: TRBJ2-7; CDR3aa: CAWSVGWSSTYEQYF; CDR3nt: TGTGCCTGGAGTGTAGGGTGGTCTTCCACCTACGAGCAGTACTTC